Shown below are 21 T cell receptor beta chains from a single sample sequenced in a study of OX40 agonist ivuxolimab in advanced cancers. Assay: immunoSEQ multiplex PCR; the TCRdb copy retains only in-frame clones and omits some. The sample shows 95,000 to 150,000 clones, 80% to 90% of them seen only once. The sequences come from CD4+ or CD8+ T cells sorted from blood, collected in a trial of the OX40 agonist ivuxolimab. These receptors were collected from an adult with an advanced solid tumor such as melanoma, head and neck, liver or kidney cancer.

CDR3 nucleotide sequence: TGCGCCAGCAAAATCGGCAGTTCTAATGAAAAACTGTTTTTT. It yields the protein CASKIGSSNEKLFF. The chain couples TRBV5-1 to TRBJ1-4; D ambiguous. CDR3 length: 14 amino acids. Trimming left V 6 bases short and J 3 bases short, with 12 bases between. Germline V gene sequence: CDR1 SGHRS, CDR2 YFSETQ. Using reference TRBV5-1 and TRBJ1-4 for the parts outside the CDR3, the full variable domain is KAGVTQTPRYLIKTRGQQVTLSCSPISGHRSVSWYQQTPGQGLQFLFEYFSETQRNKGNFPGRFSGRQFSNSRSEMNVSTLELGDSALYLCASKIGSSNEKLFFGSGTQLSVL.

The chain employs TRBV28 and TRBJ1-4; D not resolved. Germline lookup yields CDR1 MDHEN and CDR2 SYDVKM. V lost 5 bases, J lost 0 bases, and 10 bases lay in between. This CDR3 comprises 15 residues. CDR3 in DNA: TGTGCCAGCAGTATACAGTCCGCAACTAATGAAAAACTGTTTTTT. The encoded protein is CASSIQSATNEKLFF.

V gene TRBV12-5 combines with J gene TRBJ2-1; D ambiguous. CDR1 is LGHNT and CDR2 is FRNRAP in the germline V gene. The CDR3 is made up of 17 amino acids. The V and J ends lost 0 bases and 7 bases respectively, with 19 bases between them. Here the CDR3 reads CASGLVMGGTAKNEQFF. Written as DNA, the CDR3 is TGTGCTAGTGGTTTGGTAATGGGTGGTACAGCGAAGAATGAGCAGTTCTTC.

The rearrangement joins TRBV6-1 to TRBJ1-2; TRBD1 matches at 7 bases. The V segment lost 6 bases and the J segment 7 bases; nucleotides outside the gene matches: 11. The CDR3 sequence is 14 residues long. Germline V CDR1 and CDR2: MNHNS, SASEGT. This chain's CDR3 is CASSRDPGQAGYTF. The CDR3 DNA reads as TGTGCCAGCAGCCGGGACCCCGGACAGGCTGGCTACACCTTC.

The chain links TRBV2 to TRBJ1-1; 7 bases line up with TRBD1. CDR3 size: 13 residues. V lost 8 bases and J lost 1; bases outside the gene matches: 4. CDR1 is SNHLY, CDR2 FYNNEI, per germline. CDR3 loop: CASRDRANTEAFF. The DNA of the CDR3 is TGTGCCAGCCGAGACAGGGCGAACACTGAAGCTTTCTTT. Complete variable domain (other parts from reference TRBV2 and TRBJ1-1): EPEVTQTPSHQVTQMGQEVILRCVPISNHLYFYWYRQILGQKVEFLVSFYNNEISEKSEIFDDQFSVERPDGSNFTLKIRSTKLEDSAMYFCASRDRANTEAFFGQGTRLTVV.

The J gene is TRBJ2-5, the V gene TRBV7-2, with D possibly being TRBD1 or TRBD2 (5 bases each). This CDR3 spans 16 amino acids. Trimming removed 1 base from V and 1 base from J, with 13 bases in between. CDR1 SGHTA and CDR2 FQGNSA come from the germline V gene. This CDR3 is CASSLGGLLAQETQYF. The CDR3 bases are TGTGCCAGCAGCTTAGGGGGGTTGCTCGCCCAAGAGACCCAGTACTTC.

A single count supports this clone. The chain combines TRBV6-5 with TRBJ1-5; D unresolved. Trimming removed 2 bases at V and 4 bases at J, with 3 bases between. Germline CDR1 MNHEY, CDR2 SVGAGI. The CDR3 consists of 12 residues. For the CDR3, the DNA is TGTGCCAGCAGTTACAGGAATCAGCCCCAGCATTTT. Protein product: CASSYRNQPQHF.

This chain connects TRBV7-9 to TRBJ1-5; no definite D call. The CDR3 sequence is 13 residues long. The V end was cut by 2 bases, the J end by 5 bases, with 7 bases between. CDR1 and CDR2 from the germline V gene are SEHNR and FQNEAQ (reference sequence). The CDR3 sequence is CASSLMGYQPQHF. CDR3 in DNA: TGTGCCAGCAGCTTAATGGGTTATCAGCCCCAGCATTTT.

The CDR3 reads CASSLRPTSGGTTDTQYF. The DNA of the CDR3 is TGTGCCAGCAGCTTACGTCCGACTAGCGGGGGGACTACAGATACGCAGTATTTT. The V gene is TRBV7-2, the J gene TRBJ2-3; TRBD2 agrees at 13 bases. The ends lost 2 bases at V and 3 bases at J; junction bases unmatched: 8. Germline CDR1 and CDR2: SGHTA and FQGNSA. The CDR3 has 18 amino acids.

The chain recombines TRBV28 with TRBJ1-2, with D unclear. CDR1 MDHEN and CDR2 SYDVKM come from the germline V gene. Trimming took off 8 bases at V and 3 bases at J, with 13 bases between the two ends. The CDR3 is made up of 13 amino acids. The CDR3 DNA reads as TGTGCCAGCCGTAGGGCATTGGACTATGGCTACACCTTC. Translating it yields CASRRALDYGYTF.

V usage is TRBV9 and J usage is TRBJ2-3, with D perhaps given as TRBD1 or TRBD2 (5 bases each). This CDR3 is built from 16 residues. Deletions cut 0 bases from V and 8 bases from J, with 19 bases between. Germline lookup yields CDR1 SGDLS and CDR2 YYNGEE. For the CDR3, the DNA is TGTGCCAGCAGCGTAGAGTTATTGGGGGATACGCGTACGCAGTATTTT. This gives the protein CASSVELLGDTRTQYF. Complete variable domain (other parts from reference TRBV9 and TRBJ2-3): DSGVTQTPKHLITATGQRVTLRCSPRSGDLSVYWYQQSLDQGLQFLIQYYNGEERAKGNILERFSAQQFPDLHSELNLSSLELGDSALYFCASSVELLGDTRTQYFGPGTRLTVL.

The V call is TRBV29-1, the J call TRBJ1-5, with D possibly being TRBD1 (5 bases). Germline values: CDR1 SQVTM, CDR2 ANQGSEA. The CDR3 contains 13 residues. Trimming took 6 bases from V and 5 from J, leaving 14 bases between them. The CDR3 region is CSVSRGKDQPQHF. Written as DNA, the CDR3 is TGCAGCGTCTCTCGGGGGAAGGATCAGCCCCAGCATTTT.

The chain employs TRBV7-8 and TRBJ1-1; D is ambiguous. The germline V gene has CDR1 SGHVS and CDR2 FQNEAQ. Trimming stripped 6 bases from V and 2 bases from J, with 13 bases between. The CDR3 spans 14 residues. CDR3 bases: TGTGCCAGCAGAGGACTCATTGGAAACACTGAAGCTTTCTTT. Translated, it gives CASRGLIGNTEAFF.

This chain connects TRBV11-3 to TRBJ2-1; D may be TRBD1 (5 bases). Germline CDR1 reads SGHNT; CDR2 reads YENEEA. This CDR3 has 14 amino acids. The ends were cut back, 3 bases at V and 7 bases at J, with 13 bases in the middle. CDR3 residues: CASSLDTLGNEQFF. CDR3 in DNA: TGTGCCAGCAGCTTGGACACATTAGGTAATGAGCAGTTCTTC.

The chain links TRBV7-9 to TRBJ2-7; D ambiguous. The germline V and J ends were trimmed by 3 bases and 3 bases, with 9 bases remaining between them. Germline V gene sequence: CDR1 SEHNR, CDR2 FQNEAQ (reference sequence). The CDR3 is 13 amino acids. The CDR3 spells CASSFAGDYEQYF. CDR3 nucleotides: TGTGCCAGCAGCTTCGCTGGGGACTACGAGCAGTACTTC.

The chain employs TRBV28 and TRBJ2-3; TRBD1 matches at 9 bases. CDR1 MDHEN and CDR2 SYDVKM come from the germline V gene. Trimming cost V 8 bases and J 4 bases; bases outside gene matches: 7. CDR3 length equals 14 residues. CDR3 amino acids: CASGGTGSPDTQYF. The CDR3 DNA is TGTGCCAGCGGGGGGACAGGGTCACCAGATACGCAGTATTTT.

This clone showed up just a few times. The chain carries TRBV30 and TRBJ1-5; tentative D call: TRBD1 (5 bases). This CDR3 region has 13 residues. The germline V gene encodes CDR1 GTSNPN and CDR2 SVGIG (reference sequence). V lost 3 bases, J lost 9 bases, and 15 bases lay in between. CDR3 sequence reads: CAWRGRGRGPQHF. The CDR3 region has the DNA TGTGCCTGGAGGGGACGGGGTCGGGGGCCCCAGCATTTT.

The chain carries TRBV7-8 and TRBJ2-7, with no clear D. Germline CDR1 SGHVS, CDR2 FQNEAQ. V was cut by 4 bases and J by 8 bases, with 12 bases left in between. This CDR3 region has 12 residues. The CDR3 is CASSSQNVKQYF. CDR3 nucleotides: TGTGCCAGCAGCTCCCAGAATGTCAAGCAGTACTTC.

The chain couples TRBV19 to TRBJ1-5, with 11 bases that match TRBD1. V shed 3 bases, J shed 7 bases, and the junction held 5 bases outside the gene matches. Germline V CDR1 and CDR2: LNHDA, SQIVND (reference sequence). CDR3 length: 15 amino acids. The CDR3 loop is CASSMGQGEKQPQHF. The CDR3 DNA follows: TGTGCCAGTAGTATGGGACAGGGGGAAAAACAGCCCCAGCATTTT.

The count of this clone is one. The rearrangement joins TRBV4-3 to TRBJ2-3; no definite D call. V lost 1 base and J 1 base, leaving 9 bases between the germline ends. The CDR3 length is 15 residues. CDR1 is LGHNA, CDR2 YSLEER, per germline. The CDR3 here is CASSQVGARTDTQYF. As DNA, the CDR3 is TGCGCCAGCAGCCAAGTTGGAGCGCGCACAGATACGCAGTATTTT.

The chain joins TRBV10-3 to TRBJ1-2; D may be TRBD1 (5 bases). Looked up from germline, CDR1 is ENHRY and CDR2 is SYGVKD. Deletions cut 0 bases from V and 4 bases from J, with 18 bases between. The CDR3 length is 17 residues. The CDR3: CAISESSGKQKGYGYTF. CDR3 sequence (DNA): TGTGCCATCAGTGAGTCGTCAGGGAAACAAAAAGGCTATGGCTACACCTTC.